This T cell receptor beta chain was captured in a study of T cells in Graves' hyperthyroidism and ophthalmopathy. Uncontrolled infection, other autoimmune disease, pregnancy or lactation disqualified patients from enrolment. Orbital computed tomography, thyroid ultrasound, serum thyroxine and TRAb, and clinical symptoms together informed the diagnoses. PBMCs were collected from an approximately 10 ml volume of fresh peripheral blood. RNA transcripts served as the template for amplifying TCR beta CDR3 regions. TCR CDR3 underwent first-round RT-PCR with the HTBI primer set. TCRdb processed the multiplex PCR reads anew with MiXCR; each CDR3 protein has one entry. The table records around 350,000 distinct CDR3 sequences, 13% to 15% of them present only once. This clonotype occurred many times. CDR3 length: 14 amino acids. The germline V gene encodes CDR1 SGHTA and CDR2 FQGTGA. Trimming removed 5 bases from V and 6 bases from J; junction bases left unmatched: 9.

The TCR comes from a woman under 40 with Graves' ophthalmopathy. J is TRBJ1-2 and V is TRBV7-3; 7 nucleotides align to TRBD1. Sequencing was performed on blood. This chain's CDR3 is CASSRGRGWDGYTF. The CDR3 nucleotides read TGTGCCAGCAGCAGGGGGCGCGGTTGGGATGGCTACACCTTC.